This T cell receptor (beta chain) was documented in a study of post-analysis software for immune sequencing data. Study conclusions and caveats: Controls' normalized Chao1 diversity significantly exceeded that of multiple sclerosis patients. Among 4 or 5 TRBV segments more frequent in patients than controls were TRBV5-6, TRBV5-1 and TRBV20-1.

Unique molecular identifiers had been added to the TCR beta cDNA libraries. Each CDR3 protein gets one entry after TCRdb re-called the PCR reads with MiXCR. The table lists 150,000 to 200,000 distinct CDR3 sequences, approximately 28% of them singletons. This clonotype was detected only a few times. Its specificity is unknown. V was trimmed by 4 bases and J by 2 bases, leaving 17 bases between them. CDR3 length: 16 residues. Sequenced input: blood. The clonotype comes from a girl aged 5-17 years with multiple sclerosis. V usage is TRBV12-3 or TRBV12-4 and J usage is TRBJ2-5, with TRBD1 as a possible D gene (6 bases). In DNA form, the CDR3 reads TGTGCCAGCAGTTCCAATTCGGACAGTTGGCAAGAGACCCAGTACTTC. Translated: CASSSNSDSWQETQYF.